The entry that follows covers one TCR beta chain sequence. Its specificity is unknown. Use of 60 Vbeta and 13 Jbeta primers characterized the PCR. Assay used: immunoSEQ multiplex PCR; TCRdb lists only in-frame clones, some missing. The sample carries about 170,000 clones, roughly 79% recorded once. This specimen belongs to a study of cytomegalovirus exposure and HLA in healthy donors. Background on the study: The Caucasian-associated ancestry cluster contained more than 75% of the 398 genotyped donors.

Study results and caveats: It was reported that TCR beta sequences correctly inferred the HLA-A and HLA-B alleles for most subjects. The study recorded about 150 TCR beta chains that were cytomegalovirus-associated. The classifier was said to identify cytomegalovirus status with high specificity and sensitivity.

Trimming stripped 8 bases from V and 4 bases from J, with 8 bases between. This CDR3 contains 12 residues. Germline CDR1 is SGHNT and CDR2 is YENEEA. The sequence derives from a woman between 18 and 30 years old in good health and CMV-seropositive. Sequencing was done on a sample of PBMCs. J is TRBJ2-2 and V is TRBV11-3; D is possibly TRBD1 (5 bases). The CDR3 here is CASGQGTGELFF. In DNA form, the CDR3 reads TGTGCCAGCGGGCAGGGCACCGGGGAGCTGTTTTTT.